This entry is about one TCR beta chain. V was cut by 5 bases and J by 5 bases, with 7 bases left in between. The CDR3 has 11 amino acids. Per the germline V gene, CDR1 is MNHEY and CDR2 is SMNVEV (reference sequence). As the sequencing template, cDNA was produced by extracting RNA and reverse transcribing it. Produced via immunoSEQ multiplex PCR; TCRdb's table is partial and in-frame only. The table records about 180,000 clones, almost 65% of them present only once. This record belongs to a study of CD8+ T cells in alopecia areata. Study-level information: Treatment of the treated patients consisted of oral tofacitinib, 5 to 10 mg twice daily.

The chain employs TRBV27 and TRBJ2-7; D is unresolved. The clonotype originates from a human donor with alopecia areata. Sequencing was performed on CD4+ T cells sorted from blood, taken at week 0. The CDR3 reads CASSNRDEQYF. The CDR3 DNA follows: TGTGCCAGCAGTAATCGGGACGAGCAGTACTTC.